This T cell receptor beta chain was sequenced in a study of blood T cell repertoires in COVID-19. Study in general: From the United States, Italy and Spain came samples of acute and convalescent COVID-19. Nucleic acid was either cDNA or gDNA, and it came from T cells, B-cell-depleted T cells, or PBMCs.

The germline V gene encodes CDR1 SGDLS and CDR2 YYNGEE. V lost 0 bases and J lost 0; bases outside the gene matches: 4. The CDR3 sequence is 17 residues long. Authors' methods: Amplifying reference gene primers gave estimates of nucleated cell counts. Data came from immunoSEQ multiplex PCR; TCRdb stores just in-frame clones and leaves some out. V, J and clone size are those of that table, while D and trimming were read from the DNA. The sample carries fewer than 300,000 clones, approximately 90% recorded once. The chain employs TRBV9 and TRBJ2-3, with 10 bases lining up with TRBD2. Sequencing used peripheral blood. This receptor was identified in a woman aged 35 to 49 who had recovered from COVID-19. This CDR3 is CASSVGGLAASTDTQYF. CDR3 nucleotides: TGTGCCAGCAGCGTAGGTGGACTAGCGGCTAGCACAGATACGCAGTATTTT.